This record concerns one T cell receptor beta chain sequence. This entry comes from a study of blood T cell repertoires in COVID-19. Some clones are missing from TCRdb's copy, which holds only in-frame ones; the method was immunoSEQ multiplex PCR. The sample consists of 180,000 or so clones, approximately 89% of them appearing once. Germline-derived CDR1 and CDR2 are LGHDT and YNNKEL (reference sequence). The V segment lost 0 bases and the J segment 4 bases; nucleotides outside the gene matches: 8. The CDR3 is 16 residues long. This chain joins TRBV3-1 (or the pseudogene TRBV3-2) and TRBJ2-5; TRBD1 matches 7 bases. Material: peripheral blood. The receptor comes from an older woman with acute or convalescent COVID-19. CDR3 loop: CASSQDYGTAAETQYF. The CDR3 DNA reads TGTGCCAGCAGCCAAGATTATGGGACAGCGGCAGAGACCCAGTACTTC.